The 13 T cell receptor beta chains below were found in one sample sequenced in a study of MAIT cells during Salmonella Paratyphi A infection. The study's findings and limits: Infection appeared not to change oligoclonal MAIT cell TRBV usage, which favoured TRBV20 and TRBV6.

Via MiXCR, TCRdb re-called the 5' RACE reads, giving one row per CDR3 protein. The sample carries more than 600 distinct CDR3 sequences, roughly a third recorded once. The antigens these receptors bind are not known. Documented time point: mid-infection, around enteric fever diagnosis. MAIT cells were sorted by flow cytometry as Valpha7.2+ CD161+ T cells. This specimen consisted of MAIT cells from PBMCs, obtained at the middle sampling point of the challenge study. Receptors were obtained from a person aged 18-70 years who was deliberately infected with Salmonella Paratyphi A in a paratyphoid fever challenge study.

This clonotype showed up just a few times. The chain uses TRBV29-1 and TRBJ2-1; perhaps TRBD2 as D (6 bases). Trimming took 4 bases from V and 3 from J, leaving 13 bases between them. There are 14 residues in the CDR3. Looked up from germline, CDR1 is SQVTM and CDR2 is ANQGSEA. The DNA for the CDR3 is TGCAGCGTTGGTAATAGCGGAGACTACAATGAGCAGTTCTTC. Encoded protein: CSVGNSGDYNEQFF.

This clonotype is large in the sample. CDR3 amino acids: CAGVRREPDEQYF. In DNA form, the CDR3 reads TGTGCCGGGGTACGGCGGGAGCCCGACGAGCAGTACTTC. V usage is TRBV30 and J usage is TRBJ2-7; 7 bases match TRBD2. Germline V gene lookup returns CDR1 GTSNPN and CDR2 SVGIG (reference sequence). Germline trimming cut 8 bases from V and 5 bases from J; bases unmatched to any gene: 12. This CDR3 spans 13 amino acids.

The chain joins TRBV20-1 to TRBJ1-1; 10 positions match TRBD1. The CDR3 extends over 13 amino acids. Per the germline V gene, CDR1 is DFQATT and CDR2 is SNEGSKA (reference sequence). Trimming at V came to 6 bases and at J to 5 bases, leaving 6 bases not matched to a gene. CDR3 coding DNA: TGCAGTGCACCCGGACAGGGGGTGACTGAAGCTTTCTTT. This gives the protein CSAPGQGVTEAFF.

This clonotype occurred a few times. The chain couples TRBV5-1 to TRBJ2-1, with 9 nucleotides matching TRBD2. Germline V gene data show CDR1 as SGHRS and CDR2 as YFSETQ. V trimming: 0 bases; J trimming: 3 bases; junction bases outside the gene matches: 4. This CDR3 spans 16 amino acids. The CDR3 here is CASSLAGTSFYNEQFF. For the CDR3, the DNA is TGCGCCAGCAGCTTGGCCGGGACTAGCTTCTACAATGAGCAGTTCTTC.

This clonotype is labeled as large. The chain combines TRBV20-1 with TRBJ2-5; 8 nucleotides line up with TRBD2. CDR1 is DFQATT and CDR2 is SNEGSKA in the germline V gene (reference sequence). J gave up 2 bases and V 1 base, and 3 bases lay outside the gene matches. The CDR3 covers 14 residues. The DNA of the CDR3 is TGCAGTGCTAGAGCGGGAGGGGCTCAAGAGACCCAGTACTTC. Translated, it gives CSARAGGAQETQYF.

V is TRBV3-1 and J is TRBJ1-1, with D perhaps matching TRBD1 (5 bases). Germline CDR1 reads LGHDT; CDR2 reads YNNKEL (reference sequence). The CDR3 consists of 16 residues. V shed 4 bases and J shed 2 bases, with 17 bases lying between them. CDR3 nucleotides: TGTGCCAGCAGCCCCCGCGGGAGGGGCTACAACACTGAAGCTTTCTTT. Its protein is CASSPRGRGYNTEAFF.

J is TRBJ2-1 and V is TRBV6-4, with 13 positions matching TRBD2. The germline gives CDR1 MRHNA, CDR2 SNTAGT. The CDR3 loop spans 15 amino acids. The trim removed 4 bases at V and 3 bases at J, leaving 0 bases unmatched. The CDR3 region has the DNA TGTGCCAGCAGTGGGACTAGCGGGAGCTACAATGAGCAGTTCTTC. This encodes CASSGTSGSYNEQFF.

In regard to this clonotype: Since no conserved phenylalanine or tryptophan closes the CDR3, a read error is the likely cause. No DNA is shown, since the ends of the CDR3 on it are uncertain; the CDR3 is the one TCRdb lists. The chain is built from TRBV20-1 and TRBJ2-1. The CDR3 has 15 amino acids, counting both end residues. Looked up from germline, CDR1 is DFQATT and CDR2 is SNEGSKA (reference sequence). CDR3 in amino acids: CSASELAQDYNEQVG.

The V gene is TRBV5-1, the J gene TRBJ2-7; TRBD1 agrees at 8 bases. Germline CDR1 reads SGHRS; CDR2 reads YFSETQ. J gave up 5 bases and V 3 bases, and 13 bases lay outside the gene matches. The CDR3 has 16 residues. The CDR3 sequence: CASSSPAGGLADEQYF. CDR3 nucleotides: TGCGCCAGCAGCTCCCCTGCAGGGGGCCTAGCCGACGAGCAGTACTTC.

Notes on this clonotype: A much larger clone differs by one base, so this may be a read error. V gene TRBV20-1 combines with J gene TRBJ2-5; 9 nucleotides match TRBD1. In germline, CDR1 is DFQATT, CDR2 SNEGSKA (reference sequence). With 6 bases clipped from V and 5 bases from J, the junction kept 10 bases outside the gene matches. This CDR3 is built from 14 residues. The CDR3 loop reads CSARTGGAWETQYF. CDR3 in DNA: TGCAGTGCCAGAACAGGGGGCGCGTGGGAGACCCAGTACTTC.

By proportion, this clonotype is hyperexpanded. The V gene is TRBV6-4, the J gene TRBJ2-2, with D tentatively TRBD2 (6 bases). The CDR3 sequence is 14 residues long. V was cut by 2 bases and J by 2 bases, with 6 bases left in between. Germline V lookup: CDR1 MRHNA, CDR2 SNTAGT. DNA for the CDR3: TGTGCCAGCAGTGACGGGACTAACACCGGGGAGCTGTTTTTT. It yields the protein CASSDGTNTGELFF.

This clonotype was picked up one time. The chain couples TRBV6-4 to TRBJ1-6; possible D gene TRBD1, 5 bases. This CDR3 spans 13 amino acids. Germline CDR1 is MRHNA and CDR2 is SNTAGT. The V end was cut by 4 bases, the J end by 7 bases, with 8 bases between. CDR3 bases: TGTGCCAGCAGTGGCGGGGCGAATTCACCCCTCCACTTT. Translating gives CASSGGANSPLHF.

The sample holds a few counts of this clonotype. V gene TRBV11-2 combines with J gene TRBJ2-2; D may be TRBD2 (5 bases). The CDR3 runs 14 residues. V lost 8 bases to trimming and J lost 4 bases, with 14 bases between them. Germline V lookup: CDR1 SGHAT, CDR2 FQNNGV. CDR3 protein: CASGYGVGTGELFF. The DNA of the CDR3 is TGTGCCAGCGGTTACGGGGTTGGCACCGGGGAGCTGTTTTTT.